A selection of T cell receptor beta chains follows, all from one sample in a study of T cell repertoires in cytomegalovirus infection. TCRdb ran MiXCR on the reads and lists one entry per CDR3 protein. The data show approximately 500,000 distinct CDR3 sequences, more than 15% seen once. Material: CD8+ T cells from PBMCs. Receptors originate from a human donor in good health (CMV status not recorded). Some clones in this sample may be carry-over from other donors' samples. CDR3s include the opening cysteine and the closing phenylalanine or tryptophan. A D gene is named only where the DNA matches it firmly. Clone size is stated in some rows and not others, as once, few, many or a class when expanded.

cdr3_aa cdr3_nt j_call v_call d_call clone_size
CASGLASGRAPNEQFF TGTGCTAGTGGTTTGGCCAGCGGGAGGGCGCCCAATGAGCAGTTCTTC TRBJ2-1 TRBV12-5 TRBD2 few
CASSLGNSLNEQFF TGTGCCAGCAGCTTAGGGAATAGCTTGAATGAGCAGTTCTTC TRBJ2-1 TRBV7-9 - many
CASSLVTGYTF TGTGCCAGCAGCTTAGTAACGGGCTACACCTTC TRBJ1-2 TRBV11-2 - -
CASSLRAEQETQYF TGCGCCAGCAGCTTGCGAGCGGAACAAGAGACCCAGTACTTC TRBJ2-5 TRBV5-1 - few
CASSGLLAGANEQYF TGTGCCAGCAGTGGCCTTCTAGCGGGAGCCAACGAGCAGTACTTC TRBJ2-7 TRBV6-1 TRBD2 many
CASSSIPGGELFF TGTGCCAGCAGCTCCATCCCCGGCGGGGAGCTGTTTTTT TRBJ2-2 TRBV7-3 - -
CASSVEGRGGVRTDTQYF TGTGCCAGCAGCGTAGAAGGAAGGGGGGGCGTCAGGACAGATACGCAGTATTTT TRBJ2-3 TRBV9 - -
CASSSVQGYQETQYF TGTGCCAGCAGCTCAGTTCAAGGGTACCAAGAGACCCAGTACTTC TRBJ2-5 TRBV7-9 - many
CASSSREVESRGEATNEKLFF TGTGCCAGCAGCTCACGAGAGGTGGAATCGAGGGGGGAGGCAACTAATGAAAAACTGTTTTTT TRBJ1-4 TRBV7-9 - few
CASSSAGQGGSPLHF TGTGCCAGCAGTTCCGCTGGACAGGGAGGTTCACCCCTCCACTTT TRBJ1-6 TRBV6-6 TRBD1 -
CASSQDPGQGENTEAFF TGTGCCAGCAGCCAAGATCCCGGACAGGGTGAGAACACTGAAGCTTTCTTT TRBJ1-1 TRBV4-2 TRBD1 many
CASSPELAGFNNEQFF TGTGCCAGCAGTCCCGAACTAGCGGGGTTTAACAATGAGCAGTTCTTC TRBJ2-1 TRBV28 TRBD2 many
CASSLRQGARAGELFF TGTGCCAGCAGCTTAAGGCAGGGGGCACGAGCCGGGGAGCTGTTTTTT TRBJ2-2 TRBV7-9 TRBD1 many
CASSLRGRIWDEQYF TGTGCCAGCAGTTTACGAGGACGGATCTGGGACGAGCAGTACTTC TRBJ2-7 TRBV28 - few
CASSPRTGDLQETQYF TGTGCCAGCAGCCCTCGGACAGGGGACCTCCAAGAGACCCAGTACTTC TRBJ2-5 TRBV7-8 TRBD1 many